This T cell receptor beta chain comes out of a study of shared clonotypes between healthy human individuals. Trimming cost V 2 bases and J 2 bases, with 8 bases left between them. Looked up from germline, CDR1 is MNHNY and CDR2 is SVGAGI (reference sequence). The CDR3 loop spans 14 amino acids. Clones were read by immunoSEQ multiplex PCR, and TCRdb kept only the in-frame ones, dropping some. This sample carries roughly 2.4 million clones, 95% of them seen once, and the ten largest clones take 0.1% to 0.15%. Source material: naive CD4+ T cells sorted from blood. Subset meaning: CD45RA+ positively selected. The V gene is TRBV6-6, the J gene TRBJ2-3; D uncertain. The TCR was taken from a man in his late teens or twenties in good health. In DNA, the CDR3 is TGTGCCAGCAGTTACGCCCGGAACACAGATACGCAGTATTTT. As protein: CASSYARNTDTQYF.